The rows below give T cell receptor beta chains drawn from one sample of a study of CD8+ T cells in alopecia areata. Clones were sequenced by immunoSEQ multiplex PCR, and TCRdb holds only the in-frame ones, with some missing. The table records 150,000 to 200,000 clones, less than 70% of them present only once. Sequencing was performed on CD4+ T cells sorted from blood, taken at week 4, from a patient treated with tofacitinib. These receptor sequences come from a human donor with alopecia areata. The CDR3 runs from the conserved cysteine through the conserved F or W. D genes are given only for firm matches. The listing skips clone size in some rows; elsewhere it reads once, few, many or a size class.

cdr3_nt	cdr3_aa	clone_size	d_call	v_call	j_call
TGTGCCAGCAGCCGTTACCATGGAGACAACGAGCAGTACTTC	CASSRYHGDNEQYF	.	.	TRBV7-6	TRBJ2-7
TGCAGCGTTGCATCGGCCGGGGAGCTGTTTTTT	CSVASAGELFF	few	.	TRBV29-1	TRBJ2-2
TGTGCCAGCAGCTGGGGGAGTTCACCCCTCCACTTT	CASSWGSSPLHF	.	.	TRBV27	TRBJ1-6
TGCAGCGTTGGGCACAACAATGAGCAGTTCTTC	CSVGHNNEQFF	.	.	TRBV29-1	TRBJ2-1
TGCGCCAGCAGCCCGGGACAGGTCACGGCTGAAGCTTTCTTT	CASSPGQVTAEAFF	.	TRBD1	TRBV5-1	TRBJ1-1
TGTGCCAGCAGCCCCGGGAGAGGGAGGGATCAGCCCCAGCATTTT	CASSPGRGRDQPQHF	few	.	TRBV9	TRBJ1-5
TGCAGCGTGCAGTCGTTCGCCGTGGGGACTGAAGCTTTCTTT	CSVQSFAVGTEAFF	few	.	TRBV29-1	TRBJ1-1
TGTGCCTGGAGTGTAGGGGCCTTCAGTGGACAGCCCCAGCATTTT	CAWSVGAFSGQPQHF	.	.	TRBV30	TRBJ1-5
TGTGCCAGCAGCTCTGGGCCCCTACTCGGGGAGACCCAGTACTTC	CASSSGPLLGETQYF	.	.	TRBV11-2	TRBJ2-5
TGTGCCAGCAGCCCTACCCGGGCGCAAGGCACAGATACGCAGTATTTT	CASSPTRAQGTDTQYF	.	.	TRBV7-3	TRBJ2-3
TGTGCCAGCAGCCCCCTGGGGGCCGGGGGCTACACCTTC	CASSPLGAGGYTF	.	.	TRBV11-2	TRBJ1-2
TGTGCCTGGATTGGTCGGGGAAGTGGAGAAAAACTGTTTTTT	CAWIGRGSGEKLFF	once	.	TRBV30	TRBJ1-4
TGTGCCAGCGGGCCCTTTGACAATGAGCAGTTCTTC	CASGPFDNEQFF	.	.	TRBV5-4	TRBJ2-1
TGTGCCTGGGGACTCGCCGCGGCGCAGTATTTT	CAWGLAAAQYF	.	.	TRBV30	TRBJ2-3
TGTGCCTGGAGTCGAGGTGCCACCTACGAGCAGTACTTC	CAWSRGATYEQYF	.	.	TRBV30	TRBJ2-7
TGTGCCAGCTCACGACAGGGGGCGGCTCAGCCCCAGCATTTT	CASSRQGAAQPQHF	.	TRBD1	TRBV18	TRBJ1-5
TGTGCCAGTACCTATTCCAATGCTGAAGCTTTCTTT	CASTYSNAEAFF	.	.	TRBV25-1	TRBJ1-1
TGTGCCAGCGGACCTATACAAGAGACCCAGTACTTC	CASGPIQETQYF	.	.	TRBV5-6	TRBJ2-5
TGCAGCGTTGAGCCGGACAGTAACAATGAGCAGTTCTTC	CSVEPDSNNEQFF	few	.	TRBV29-1	TRBJ2-1
TGCGCCAGCAGCTTGTCGGGACTGAAGCTGCAAGAGACCCAGTACTTC	CASSLSGLKLQETQYF	.	.	TRBV5-1	TRBJ2-5
TGTGCCAGCAGCGTAGCTGTGAACACTGAAGCTTTCTTT	CASSVAVNTEAFF	few	.	TRBV9	TRBJ1-1
TGTGCCAGCAGCTTAAACCGCTACACCGGGGAGCTGTTTTTT	CASSLNRYTGELFF	.	.	TRBV7-3	TRBJ2-2
TGTGCCAGCAGCTTAGGGGGGACCACAGATACGCAGTATTTT	CASSLGGTTDTQYF	few	.	TRBV7-3	TRBJ2-3
TGTGCCAGCAGCCAAGATCAGCGGAACACCGGGGAGCTGTTTTTT	CASSQDQRNTGELFF	.	.	TRBV5-4	TRBJ2-2
TGTGCCAGCAGACGGGACATTCAAGAGACCCAGTACTTC	CASRRDIQETQYF	.	.	TRBV6-5	TRBJ2-5
TGTGCCAGCAGTGCACAGGAGAACACTGAAGCTTTCTTT	CASSAQENTEAFF	.	.	TRBV6-1	TRBJ1-1
TGTGCCAGCAGTCATGGACAGGGGAGGACTGAAGCTTTCTTT	CASSHGQGRTEAFF	.	TRBD1	TRBV6-5	TRBJ1-1
TGCGCCAGCAAGGTTAGCGGGTTCTACAATGAGCAGTTCTTC	CASKVSGFYNEQFF	.	TRBD2	TRBV5-1	TRBJ2-1
TGTGCCTGGAGTGTACTGGGCAGGGGAGGCTACACCTTC	CAWSVLGRGGYTF	.	.	TRBV30	TRBJ1-2
TGCAGCGTTGGCGGACTGCTTAACTATGGCTACACCTTC	CSVGGLLNYGYTF	.	.	TRBV29-1	TRBJ1-2
TGTGCCAGCAGCCTAACTAGCGGGGGCCCACAGTACTTC	CASSLTSGGPQYF	few	TRBD2	TRBV11-2	TRBJ2-4
TGTGCCAGCAGCGTAAGGTGGGGGGGCCTCACAGATACGCAGTATTTT	CASSVRWGGLTDTQYF	.	.	TRBV9	TRBJ2-3
TGCGCCAGCAGCTTGAATCCCCCGGCGGATACGCAGTATTTT	CASSLNPPADTQYF	.	.	TRBV5-1	TRBJ2-3